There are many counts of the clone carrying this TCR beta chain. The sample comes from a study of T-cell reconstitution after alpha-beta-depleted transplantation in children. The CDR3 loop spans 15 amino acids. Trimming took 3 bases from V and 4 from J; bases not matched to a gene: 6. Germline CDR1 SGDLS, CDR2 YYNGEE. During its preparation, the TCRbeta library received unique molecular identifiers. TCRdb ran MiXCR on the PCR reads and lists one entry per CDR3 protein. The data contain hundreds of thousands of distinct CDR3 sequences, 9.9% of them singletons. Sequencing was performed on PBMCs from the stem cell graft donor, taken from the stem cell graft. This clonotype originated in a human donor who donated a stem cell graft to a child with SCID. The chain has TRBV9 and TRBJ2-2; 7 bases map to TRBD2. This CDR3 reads CASSALLAATGELFF. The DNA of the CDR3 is TGTGCCAGCAGCGCCCTCCTAGCGGCCACCGGGGAGCTGTTTTTT.